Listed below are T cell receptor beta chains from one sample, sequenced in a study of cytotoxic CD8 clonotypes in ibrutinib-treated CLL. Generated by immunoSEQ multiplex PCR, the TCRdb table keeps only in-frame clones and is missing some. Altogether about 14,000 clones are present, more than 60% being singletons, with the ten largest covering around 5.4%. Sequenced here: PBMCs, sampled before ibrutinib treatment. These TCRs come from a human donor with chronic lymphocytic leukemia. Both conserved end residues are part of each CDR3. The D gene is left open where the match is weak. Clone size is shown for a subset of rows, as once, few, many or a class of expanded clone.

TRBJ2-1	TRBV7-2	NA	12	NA	CASSPTQGGFFF	TGTGCCAGCAGCCCCACCCAGGGGGGGTTTTTCTTC
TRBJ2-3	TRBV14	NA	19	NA	CASSQDRVGGTPEADTQYF	TGTGCCAGCAGCCAAGATAGGGTTGGCGGCACGCCTGAGGCAGATACGCAGTATTTT
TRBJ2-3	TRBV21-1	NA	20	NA	CASSKGASGGALSSTDTQYF	TGTGCCAGCAGCAAAGGGGCTAGCGGGGGGGCCTTGTCTAGCACAGATACGCAGTATTTT
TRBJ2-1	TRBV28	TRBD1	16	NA	CASTPLGGTGPHEQFF	TGTGCCAGCACCCCCCTAGGTGGGACAGGGCCGCATGAGCAGTTCTTC
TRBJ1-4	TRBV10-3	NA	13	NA	CAIREAPREKLFF	TGTGCCATCAGGGAGGCACCACGAGAAAAACTGTTTTTT
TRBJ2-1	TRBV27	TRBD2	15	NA	CASSLGPAGRYEQFF	TGTGCCAGCAGTTTAGGCCCAGCGGGACGGTATGAGCAGTTCTTC
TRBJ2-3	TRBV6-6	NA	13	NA	CASSYSGPATQYF	TGTGCCAGCAGTTACTCGGGACCAGCTACGCAGTATTTT
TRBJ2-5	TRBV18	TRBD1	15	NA	CASSPLLGQQETQYF	TGTGCCAGCTCACCACTGTTGGGACAGCAAGAGACCCAGTACTTC
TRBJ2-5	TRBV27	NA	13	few	CASSRRVQETQYF	TGTGCCAGCAGCCGCAGGGTACAGGAGACCCAGTACTTC
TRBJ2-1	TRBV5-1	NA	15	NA	CASSFGQTSNNEQFF	TGCGCCAGCAGCTTTGGCCAAACGAGCAACAATGAGCAGTTCTTC
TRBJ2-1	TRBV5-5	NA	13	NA	CASSLDPPQGQFF	TGTGCCAGCAGCTTGGATCCGCCCCAGGGGCAGTTCTTC